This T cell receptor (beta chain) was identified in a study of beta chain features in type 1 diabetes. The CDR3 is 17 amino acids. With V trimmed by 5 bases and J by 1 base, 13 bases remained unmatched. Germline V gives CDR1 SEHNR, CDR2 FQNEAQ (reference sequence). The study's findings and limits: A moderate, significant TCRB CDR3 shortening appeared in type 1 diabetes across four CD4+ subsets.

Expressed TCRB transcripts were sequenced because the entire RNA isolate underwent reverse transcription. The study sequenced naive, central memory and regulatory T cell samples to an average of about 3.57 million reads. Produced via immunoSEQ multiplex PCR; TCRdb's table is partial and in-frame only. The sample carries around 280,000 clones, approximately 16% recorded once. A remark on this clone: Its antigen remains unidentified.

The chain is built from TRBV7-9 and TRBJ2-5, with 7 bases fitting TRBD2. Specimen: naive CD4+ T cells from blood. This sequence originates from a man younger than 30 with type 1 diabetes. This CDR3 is CASSPLAWRGSQETQYF. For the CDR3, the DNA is TGTGCCAGCAGCCCGCTAGCGTGGCGGGGGAGCCAAGAGACCCAGTACTTC.